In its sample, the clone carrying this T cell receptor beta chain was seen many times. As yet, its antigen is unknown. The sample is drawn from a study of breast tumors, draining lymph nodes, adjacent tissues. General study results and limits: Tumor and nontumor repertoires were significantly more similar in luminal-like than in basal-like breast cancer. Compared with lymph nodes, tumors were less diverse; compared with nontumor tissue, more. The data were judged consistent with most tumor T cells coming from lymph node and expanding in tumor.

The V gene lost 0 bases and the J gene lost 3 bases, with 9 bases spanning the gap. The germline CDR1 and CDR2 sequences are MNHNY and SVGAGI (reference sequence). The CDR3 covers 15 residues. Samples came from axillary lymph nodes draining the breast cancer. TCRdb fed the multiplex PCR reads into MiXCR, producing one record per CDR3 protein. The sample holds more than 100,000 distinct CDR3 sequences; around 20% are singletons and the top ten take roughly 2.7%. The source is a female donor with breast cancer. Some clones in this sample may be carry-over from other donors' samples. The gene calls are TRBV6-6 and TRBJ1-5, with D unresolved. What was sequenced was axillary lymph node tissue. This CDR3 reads CASSYSLAVNQPQHF. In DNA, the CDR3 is TGTGCCAGCAGTTACTCATTGGCTGTCAATCAGCCCCAGCATTTT.